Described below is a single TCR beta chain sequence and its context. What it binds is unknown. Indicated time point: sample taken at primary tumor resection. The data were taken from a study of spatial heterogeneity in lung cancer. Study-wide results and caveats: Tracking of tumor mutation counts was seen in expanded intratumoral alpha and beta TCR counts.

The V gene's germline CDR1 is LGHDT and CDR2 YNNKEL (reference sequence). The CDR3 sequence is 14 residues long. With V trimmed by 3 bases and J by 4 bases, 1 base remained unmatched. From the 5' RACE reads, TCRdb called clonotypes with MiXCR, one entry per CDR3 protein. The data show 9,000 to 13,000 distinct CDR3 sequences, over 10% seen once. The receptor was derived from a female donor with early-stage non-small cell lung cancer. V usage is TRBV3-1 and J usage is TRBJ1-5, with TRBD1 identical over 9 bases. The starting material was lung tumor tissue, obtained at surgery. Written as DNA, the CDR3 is TGTGCCAGCAGCCAGGGGACAGGGAATCAGCCCCAGCATTTT. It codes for CASSQGTGNQPQHF.